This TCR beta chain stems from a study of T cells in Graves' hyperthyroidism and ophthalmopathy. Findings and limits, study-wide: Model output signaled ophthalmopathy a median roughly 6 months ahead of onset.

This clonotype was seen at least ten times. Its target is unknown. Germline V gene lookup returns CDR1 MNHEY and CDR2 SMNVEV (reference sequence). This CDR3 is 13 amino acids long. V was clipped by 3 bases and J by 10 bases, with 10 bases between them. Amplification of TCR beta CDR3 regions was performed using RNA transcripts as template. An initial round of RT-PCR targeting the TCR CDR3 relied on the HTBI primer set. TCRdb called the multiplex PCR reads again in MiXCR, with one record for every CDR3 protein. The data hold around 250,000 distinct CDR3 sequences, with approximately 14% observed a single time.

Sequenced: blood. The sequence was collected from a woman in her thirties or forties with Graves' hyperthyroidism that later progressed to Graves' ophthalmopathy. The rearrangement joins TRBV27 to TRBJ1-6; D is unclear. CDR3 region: CASSFAQASPLHF. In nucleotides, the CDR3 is TGTGCCAGCAGTTTCGCGCAGGCCTCACCCCTCCACTTT.